This T cell receptor beta chain was documented in a study of cytomegalovirus exposure and HLA in healthy donors. Study-wide results and limits: Accounts indicate the classifier identified cytomegalovirus status with strong specificity and sensitivity.

With respect to this clone: The antigen is not known.

The donors comprised healthy bone marrow donors. The PCR employed 60 Vbeta primers together with 13 Jbeta primers. Only in-frame clones appear in the TCRdb table, and some are missing; sequencing was by immunoSEQ multiplex PCR. The data contain 200,000 to 250,000 clones, 70% to 85% of them singletons. This TCR came from a girl aged 2 to 9 in good health and CMV-seronegative. Sequenced sample: PBMCs.

CDR3: CASSLLRSTDTQYF. DNA for the CDR3: TGTGCCAGCAGCTTACTGAGGAGCACAGATACGCAGTATTTT. This chain uses TRBV7-8 with TRBJ2-3; D uncertain. Germline CDR1 reads SGHVS; CDR2 reads FQNEAQ. The CDR3 is 14 residues long. Trimming took 2 bases from V and 0 from J, leaving 6 bases between them.